These 7 T cell receptor beta chains were all obtained from the same sample, sequenced in a study of blood T cells in healthy people across ages. Together with a sample-barcoded 5' primer, a J-beta primer mix was included in a second PCR lasting about 7 to 12 cycles. A single record per CDR3 protein comes from TCRdb applying MiXCR to the 5' RACE reads. The sample yields about 290,000 distinct CDR3 sequences, 27% seen once. Input material: blood. The receptors shown here come from a woman between 70 and 85 years old in good health.

The genes are TRBV4-2 and TRBJ2-1; weak D call: TRBD2 (6 bases). Germline V gives CDR1 LGHNA, CDR2 YNFKEQ. The CDR3 totals 15 residues. With 2 bases removed from V and 5 bases from J, the gap between germline ends came to 13 bases. This chain's CDR3 is CASSQRLSGDNEQFF. In nucleotides, the CDR3 is TGTGCCAGCAGCCAACGTCTTAGCGGCGACAATGAGCAGTTCTTC.

The DNA for the CDR3 is TGTGCCAGCAGGACCGGACAGGGAACTGGAAACACCATATATTTT. Its translation: CASRTGQGTGNTIYF. The genes are TRBV6-1 and TRBJ1-3; 8 nucleotides match TRBD1. Germline trimming cut 6 bases from V and 2 bases from J; bases unmatched to any gene: 6. The CDR3 consists of 15 residues. Germline V lookup: CDR1 MNHNS, CDR2 SASEGT.

The rearrangement joins TRBV28 to TRBJ2-7; 9 nucleotides align to TRBD1. The V gene end was trimmed by 5 bases and the J gene end by 2 bases; junction bases not matched to a gene: 7. CDR3 size: 15 residues. Germline V lookup: CDR1 MDHEN, CDR2 SYDVKM. This CDR3 reads CASSVGQGTPYEQYF. CDR3 sequence (DNA): TGTGCCAGCAGTGTGGGACAGGGAACGCCCTACGAGCAGTACTTC.

The chain employs TRBV11-2 and TRBJ2-1; 10 nucleotides agree with TRBD2. The V segment lost 0 bases and the J segment 7 bases; nucleotides outside the gene matches: 15. This CDR3 comprises 19 residues. Germline-derived CDR1 and CDR2 are SGHAT and FQNNGV. As DNA, the CDR3 is TGTGCCAGCAGCTTAGACCATGTGGCTAGCGGGAGTTTTTGGAATGAGCAGTTCTTC. Its translation is CASSLDHVASGSFWNEQFF.

This clonotype was observed at least ten times. The chain recombines TRBV20-1 with TRBJ2-5; TRBD1 is a possible D gene (6 bases). Trimming left V 3 bases short and J 6 bases short, with 11 bases between. CDR1 DFQATT and CDR2 SNEGSKA come from the germline V gene (reference sequence). CDR3 size: 12 residues. The CDR3 is CSASLGAKTQYF. CDR3 coding DNA: TGCAGTGCTAGTCTGGGGGCGAAGACCCAGTACTTC.

This chain links TRBV3-1 with TRBJ1-2; TRBD1 agrees at 8 bases. Germline CDR1 and CDR2: LGHDT and YNNKEL (reference sequence). Germline trimming cut 2 bases from V and 7 bases from J; bases unmatched to any gene: 0. This CDR3 has 12 amino acids. This CDR3 reads CASSQQGAGYTF. CDR3 DNA: TGTGCCAGCAGCCAACAGGGGGCTGGCTACACCTTC.

This clonotype was observed a handful of times. This chain joins TRBV7-2 and TRBJ1-4; D call uncertain. Germline V CDR1 and CDR2: SGHTA, FQGNSA. V was trimmed by 5 bases and J by 4 bases, leaving 14 bases between them. The CDR3 extends over 15 amino acids. Here the CDR3 reads CASSLKRADNEKLFF. In DNA, the CDR3 is TGTGCCAGCAGCCTAAAGAGGGCAGATAATGAAAAACTGTTTTTT.